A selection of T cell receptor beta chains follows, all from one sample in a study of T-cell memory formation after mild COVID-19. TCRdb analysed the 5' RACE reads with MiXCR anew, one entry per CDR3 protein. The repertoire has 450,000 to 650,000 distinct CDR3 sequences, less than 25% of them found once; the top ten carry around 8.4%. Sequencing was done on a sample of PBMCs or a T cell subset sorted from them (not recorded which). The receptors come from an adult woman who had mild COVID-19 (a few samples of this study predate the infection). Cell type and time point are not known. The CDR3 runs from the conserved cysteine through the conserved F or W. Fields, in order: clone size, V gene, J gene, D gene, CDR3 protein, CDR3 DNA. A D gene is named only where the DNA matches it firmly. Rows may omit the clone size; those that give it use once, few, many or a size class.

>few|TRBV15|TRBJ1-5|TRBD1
CATSRGQGSNQPQHF
TGTGCCACCAGCAGAGGACAGGGATCAAATCAGCCCCAGCATTTT
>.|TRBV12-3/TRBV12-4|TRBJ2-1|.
CASSLSGGKAYNEQFF
TGTGCCAGCAGTTTATCGGGCGGGAAGGCCTACAATGAGCAGTTCTTC
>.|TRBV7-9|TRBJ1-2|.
CASSLIGARHYGYTF
TGTGCCAGCAGCTTAATCGGGGCGAGGCACTATGGCTACACCTTC
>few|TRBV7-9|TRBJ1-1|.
CASSPGLDEAFF
TGTGCCAGCAGCCCCGGACTGGATGAAGCTTTCTTT
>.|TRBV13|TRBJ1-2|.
CASSLEEGLYGYTF
TGTGCCAGCAGCTTAGAGGAGGGGTTATATGGCTACACCTTC
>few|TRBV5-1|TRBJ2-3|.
CASSSTDSPDTQYF
TGCGCCAGCAGCTCGACGGACAGCCCAGATACGCAGTATTTT
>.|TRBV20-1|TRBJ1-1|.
CSASRLRAEEAFF
TGCAGTGCTAGTCGTCTGAGGGCAGAGGAAGCTTTCTTT
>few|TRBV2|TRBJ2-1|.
CASGFSSYNEQFF
TGTGCCAGCGGGTTCAGCTCCTACAATGAGCAGTTCTTC
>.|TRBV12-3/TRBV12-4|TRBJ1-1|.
CASSLGWKTEAFF
TGTGCCAGCAGTTTAGGCTGGAAAACTGAAGCTTTCTTT
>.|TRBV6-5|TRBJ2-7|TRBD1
CASSNGQGFNEQYF
TGTGCCAGCAGTAACGGACAGGGGTTTAACGAGCAGTACTTC
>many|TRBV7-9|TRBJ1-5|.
CASSLQGGNQPQHF
TGCGCCAGCAGCTTACAGGGAGGCAATCAGCCCCAGCATTTT
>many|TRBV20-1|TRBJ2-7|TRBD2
CSARVLADQMEQYF
TGCAGTGCTAGAGTTCTAGCGGACCAGATGGAGCAGTACTTC
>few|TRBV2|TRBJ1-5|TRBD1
CASSETGQGSNQPQHF
TGTGCCAGCAGTGAAACGGGACAGGGGAGCAATCAGCCCCAGCATTTT
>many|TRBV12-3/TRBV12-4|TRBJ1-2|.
CASSLGGQTHGTF
TGTGCCAGCAGTTTGGGAGGACAGACCCACGGTACCTTC
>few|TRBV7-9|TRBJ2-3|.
CASVFTPDTQYF
TGTGCCAGCGTTTTTACACCAGATACGCAGTATTTT
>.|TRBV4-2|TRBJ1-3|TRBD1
CASSQATGGGRGIYF
TGTGCCAGCAGCCAAGCGACAGGGGGCGGCCGTGGCATATATTTT